This is a list of T cell receptor beta chains from one sample in a study of T cells in Graves' hyperthyroidism and ophthalmopathy. TCRdb reprocessed the multiplex PCR reads via MiXCR and lists one record per CDR3 protein. The sample yields hundreds of thousands of distinct CDR3 sequences, around 15% seen once. The sample consisted of blood. These receptors originate from a woman aged 35 to 49 with Graves' ophthalmopathy. CDR3s include the opening cysteine and the closing phenylalanine or tryptophan. D genes are given only for firm matches. Some rows have no size entry. The others give once, few or many, or a class for an expanded clone.

V gene: TRBV28; D gene: TRBD1; clone size: many; J gene: TRBJ1-2; CDR3 protein: CASSVTGQGSYGYTF; CDR3 DNA: TGTGCCAGCAGTGTAACCGGACAGGGAAGCTATGGCTACACCTTC
V gene: TRBV12-3/TRBV12-4; D gene: .; clone size: many; J gene: TRBJ2-3; CDR3 protein: CASWGAGGTQYF; CDR3 DNA: TGTGCCAGCTGGGGGGCCGGGGGGACGCAGTATTTT
V gene: TRBV27; D gene: .; clone size: many; J gene: TRBJ1-5; CDR3 protein: CASSFGAQGDQPQHF; CDR3 DNA: TGTGCCAGCAGTTTTGGGGCACAAGGGGATCAGCCCCAGCATTTT
V gene: TRBV6-2/TRBV6-3; D gene: .; clone size: .; J gene: TRBJ2-5; CDR3 protein: CASNYQDRQETQYF; CDR3 DNA: TGTGCCAGCAATTACCAGGACAGACAAGAGACCCAGTACTTC
V gene: TRBV18; D gene: .; clone size: .; J gene: TRBJ1-5; CDR3 protein: CASSPTAKNQPQHF; CDR3 DNA: TGTGCCAGCTCTCCGACAGCGAAAAATCAGCCCCAGCATTTT
V gene: TRBV29-1; D gene: .; clone size: many; J gene: TRBJ2-5; CDR3 protein: CGVRRGETQYF; CDR3 DNA: TGCGGAGTGCGAAGGGGAGAGACCCAGTACTTC
V gene: TRBV2; D gene: .; clone size: few; J gene: TRBJ1-6; CDR3 protein: CASSAGGRSPLHF; CDR3 DNA: TGTGCCAGCAGTGCCGGGGGCCGGTCACCCCTCCACTTT
V gene: TRBV12-3/TRBV12-4; D gene: .; clone size: .; J gene: TRBJ1-5; CDR3 protein: CASSPGTRAYQPQHF; CDR3 DNA: TGTGCCAGCAGCCCTGGGACCAGAGCCTATCAGCCCCAGCATTTT
V gene: TRBV29-1; D gene: TRBD2; clone size: many; J gene: TRBJ2-5; CDR3 protein: CSVEWSGRAIETQYF; CDR3 DNA: TGCAGCGTTGAATGGAGCGGGAGGGCCATAGAGACCCAGTACTTC
V gene: TRBV28; D gene: .; clone size: few; J gene: TRBJ1-2; CDR3 protein: CASSLPGGHWNYGYTF; CDR3 DNA: TGTGCCAGCAGTTTACCCGGGGGCCACTGGAACTATGGCTACACCTTC
V gene: TRBV6-1; D gene: .; clone size: few; J gene: TRBJ1-6; CDR3 protein: CASMGRGHNSPLHF; CDR3 DNA: TGTGCCAGCATGGGGAGGGGCCATAATTCACCCCTCCACTTT
V gene: TRBV6-5; D gene: .; clone size: .; J gene: TRBJ1-1; CDR3 protein: CASSSGVTVRTEAFF; CDR3 DNA: TGTGCCAGCAGTTCGGGTGTCACGGTTCGCACTGAAGCTTTCTTT
V gene: TRBV6-5; D gene: .; clone size: many; J gene: TRBJ2-7; CDR3 protein: CASSLSGVHEQYF; CDR3 DNA: TGTGCCAGCAGTTTGTCGGGAGTCCACGAGCAGTACTTC
V gene: TRBV7-3; D gene: .; clone size: .; J gene: TRBJ2-5; CDR3 protein: CASSLRGGSSGETQYF; CDR3 DNA: TGTGCCAGCAGCTTACGAGGCGGGTCCTCCGGGGAGACCCAGTACTTC
V gene: TRBV11-3; D gene: .; clone size: many; J gene: TRBJ2-5; CDR3 protein: CASSFFRDQETQYF; CDR3 DNA: TGTGCCAGCAGCTTCTTTCGGGACCAAGAGACCCAGTACTTC
V gene: TRBV18; D gene: .; clone size: few; J gene: TRBJ2-7; CDR3 protein: CASSPPNRNEQYF; CDR3 DNA: TGTGCCAGCTCACCACCGAACAGGAACGAGCAGTACTTC
V gene: TRBV12-3/TRBV12-4; D gene: .; clone size: many; J gene: TRBJ1-3; CDR3 protein: CASSQTLSGNTIYF; CDR3 DNA: TGTGCCAGCAGTCAAACCCTTTCTGGAAACACCATATATTTT
V gene: TRBV28; D gene: TRBD1; clone size: .; J gene: TRBJ2-7; CDR3 protein: CASSLTGVWAEQYF; CDR3 DNA: TGTGCCAGCAGTTTAACAGGGGTCTGGGCCGAGCAGTACTTC
V gene: TRBV5-4; D gene: TRBD1; clone size: many; J gene: TRBJ1-2; CDR3 protein: CASSLMAGTGGLNYGYTF; CDR3 DNA: TGTGCCAGCAGCTTGATGGCCGGGACAGGGGGCTTAAACTATGGCTACACCTTC
V gene: TRBV24-1; D gene: TRBD1; clone size: many; J gene: TRBJ2-6; CDR3 protein: CATSDRTGSGANVLTF; CDR3 DNA: TGTGCCACCAGTGATAGGACAGGGAGTGGGGCCAACGTCCTGACTTTC
V gene: TRBV15; D gene: .; clone size: many; J gene: TRBJ1-5; CDR3 protein: CATSREGPLEPQHF; CDR3 DNA: TGTGCCACCAGCAGAGAGGGGCCCCTGGAGCCCCAGCATTTT
V gene: TRBV12-3/TRBV12-4; D gene: .; clone size: many; J gene: TRBJ2-5; CDR3 protein: CASSFSQGMGETQYF; CDR3 DNA: TGTGCCAGCAGTTTTTCCCAGGGGATGGGGGAGACCCAGTACTTC
V gene: TRBV5-8; D gene: .; clone size: many; J gene: TRBJ1-5; CDR3 protein: CASSLTGGGDQPQHF; CDR3 DNA: TGTGCCAGCAGCTTAACGGGGGGCGGGGATCAGCCCCAGCATTTT
V gene: TRBV25-1; D gene: TRBD1; clone size: many; J gene: TRBJ2-7; CDR3 protein: CATNPGQGVHEQYF; CDR3 DNA: TGTGCCACAAATCCGGGACAGGGGGTCCACGAGCAGTACTTC
V gene: TRBV20-1; D gene: TRBD2; clone size: many; J gene: TRBJ2-7; CDR3 protein: CSARGQTLAGYHAEQYF; CDR3 DNA: TGCAGTGCTAGGGGACAGACCCTAGCGGGATATCACGCCGAGCAGTACTTC
V gene: TRBV6-1; D gene: .; clone size: many; J gene: TRBJ1-1; CDR3 protein: CASRTGLGGAFF; CDR3 DNA: TGTGCCAGCAGAACGGGACTGGGGGGAGCTTTCTTT
V gene: TRBV6-2/TRBV6-3; D gene: .; clone size: .; J gene: TRBJ2-7; CDR3 protein: CASSYGHGGYEQYF; CDR3 DNA: TGTGCCAGCAGTTATGGACATGGGGGGTACGAGCAGTACTTC
V gene: TRBV2; D gene: TRBD1; clone size: few; J gene: TRBJ2-2; CDR3 protein: CASGTDHTGELFF; CDR3 DNA: TGTGCCAGTGGGACAGACCACACCGGGGAGCTGTTTTTT
V gene: TRBV7-3; D gene: TRBD1; clone size: .; J gene: TRBJ2-5; CDR3 protein: CASSLTGTVGETQYF; CDR3 DNA: TGTGCCAGCAGCTTAACCGGGACAGTGGGAGAGACCCAGTACTTC
V gene: TRBV9; D gene: .; clone size: many; J gene: TRBJ2-2; CDR3 protein: CASRVSGNTGELFF; CDR3 DNA: TGTGCCAGCAGAGTTAGCGGAAACACCGGGGAGCTGTTTTTT
V gene: TRBV28; D gene: TRBD2; clone size: many; J gene: TRBJ2-7; CDR3 protein: CASSLSPWTSGCPYEQYF; CDR3 DNA: TGTGCCAGCAGTTTATCTCCATGGACTAGCGGGTGTCCCTACGAGCAGTACTTC
V gene: TRBV6-6; D gene: TRBD2; clone size: many; J gene: TRBJ2-1; CDR3 protein: CASSWPEGASGRATLSSYNEQFF; CDR3 DNA: TGTGCCAGCAGTTGGCCTGAGGGGGCTAGCGGGAGGGCCACTTTGAGCTCCTACAATGAGCAGTTCTTC
V gene: TRBV6-1; D gene: .; clone size: many; J gene: TRBJ2-7; CDR3 protein: CASSEGRGISYEQYF; CDR3 DNA: TGTGCCAGCAGTGAAGGCAGGGGAATCTCCTACGAGCAGTACTTC
V gene: TRBV11-2; D gene: TRBD2; clone size: many; J gene: TRBJ2-7; CDR3 protein: CASSPWTSGRSSYEQYF; CDR3 DNA: TGTGCCAGCAGCCCATGGACTAGCGGGAGGAGCTCCTACGAGCAGTACTTC
V gene: TRBV27; D gene: .; clone size: many; J gene: TRBJ1-2; CDR3 protein: CASSLKGPSGGYGYTF; CDR3 DNA: TGTGCCAGCAGTTTAAAGGGACCCTCAGGCGGCTATGGCTACACCTTC
V gene: TRBV28; D gene: .; clone size: many; J gene: TRBJ1-1; CDR3 protein: CASSLFILNTEAFF; CDR3 DNA: TGTGCCAGCAGTTTATTCATATTGAACACTGAAGCTTTCTTT
V gene: TRBV12-3/TRBV12-4; D gene: .; clone size: .; J gene: TRBJ2-1; CDR3 protein: CASSQQLSSYNEQFF; CDR3 DNA: TGTGCCAGCAGCCAACAGTTGAGCTCCTACAATGAGCAGTTCTTC
V gene: TRBV5-1; D gene: TRBD2; clone size: few; J gene: TRBJ2-5; CDR3 protein: CASSLPSGGNQETQYF; CDR3 DNA: TGCGCCAGCAGCTTACCAAGCGGGGGCAACCAAGAGACCCAGTACTTC
V gene: TRBV6-1; D gene: .; clone size: .; J gene: TRBJ2-5; CDR3 protein: CASSETTGQETQYF; CDR3 DNA: TGTGCCAGCAGTGAAACAACAGGGCAAGAGACCCAGTACTTC
V gene: TRBV6-2/TRBV6-3; D gene: .; clone size: .; J gene: TRBJ2-3; CDR3 protein: CASSYGLAGTGTDTQYF; CDR3 DNA: TGTGCCAGCAGTTACGGCCTGGCAGGGACGGGCACAGATACGCAGTATTTT
V gene: TRBV20-1; D gene: .; clone size: many; J gene: TRBJ2-7; CDR3 protein: CSARGPVSYEQYF; CDR3 DNA: TGCAGTGCTAGAGGCCCTGTCTCCTACGAGCAGTACTTC
V gene: TRBV28; D gene: .; clone size: many; J gene: TRBJ1-2; CDR3 protein: CAIANRVNYGYTF; CDR3 DNA: TGTGCCATCGCTAACAGGGTAAACTATGGCTACACCTTC
V gene: TRBV4-1; D gene: .; clone size: few; J gene: TRBJ1-5; CDR3 protein: CASSQFNEGTQHF; CDR3 DNA: TGCGCCAGCAGCCAATTTAATGAGGGAACCCAGCATTTT
V gene: TRBV28; D gene: .; clone size: many; J gene: TRBJ1-1; CDR3 protein: CASSPGAPGEAFF; CDR3 DNA: TGTGCCAGCAGCCCCGGCGCCCCGGGTGAAGCTTTCTTT
V gene: TRBV11-1; D gene: TRBD1; clone size: few; J gene: TRBJ1-1; CDR3 protein: CASSPAGQGRATEAFF; CDR3 DNA: TGTGCCAGCAGCCCGGCGGGACAGGGGCGGGCCACTGAAGCTTTCTTT
V gene: TRBV12-3/TRBV12-4; D gene: .; clone size: many; J gene: TRBJ2-7; CDR3 protein: CASSLALGADSEQYF; CDR3 DNA: TGTGCCAGCAGTTTAGCGCTGGGGGCCGACAGCGAGCAGTACTTC
V gene: TRBV12-3/TRBV12-4; D gene: TRBD1; clone size: many; J gene: TRBJ2-5; CDR3 protein: CASSRDRVKTQYF; CDR3 DNA: TGTGCCAGCAGTCGAGACAGGGTAAAGACCCAGTACTTC
V gene: TRBV2; D gene: .; clone size: many; J gene: TRBJ1-1; CDR3 protein: CASSNRLVNTEAFF; CDR3 DNA: TGTGCCAGCAGTAACAGGTTGGTGAACACTGAAGCTTTCTTT
V gene: TRBV11-2; D gene: TRBD2; clone size: .; J gene: TRBJ2-2; CDR3 protein: CASSLDPGLANTGELFF; CDR3 DNA: TGTGCCAGCAGCTTAGATCCGGGACTAGCTAACACCGGGGAGCTGTTTTTT
V gene: TRBV2; D gene: .; clone size: .; J gene: TRBJ1-1; CDR3 protein: CASSELRGGTEAFF; CDR3 DNA: TGTGCCAGCAGTGAGCTCAGGGGAGGCACTGAAGCTTTCTTT
V gene: TRBV12-3/TRBV12-4; D gene: TRBD1; clone size: many; J gene: TRBJ2-2; CDR3 protein: CASNRDRDTGELFF; CDR3 DNA: TGTGCCAGCAACCGGGACAGAGACACCGGGGAGCTGTTTTTT
V gene: TRBV30; D gene: .; clone size: .; J gene: TRBJ2-5; CDR3 protein: CAWSARGGTGETQYF; CDR3 DNA: TGTGCCTGGAGTGCCAGGGGAGGGACCGGAGAGACCCAGTACTTC
V gene: TRBV6-5; D gene: .; clone size: .; J gene: TRBJ1-5; CDR3 protein: CASSYAPDGSNQPQHF; CDR3 DNA: TGTGCCAGCAGTTACGCGCCCGATGGGAGCAATCAGCCCCAGCATTTT
V gene: TRBV19; D gene: TRBD1; clone size: many; J gene: TRBJ1-1; CDR3 protein: CASSRTGIEAFF; CDR3 DNA: TGTGCCAGTAGTAGGACAGGGATTGAAGCTTTCTTT
V gene: TRBV19; D gene: TRBD1; clone size: few; J gene: TRBJ1-5; CDR3 protein: CASSRRQGRGNQPQHF; CDR3 DNA: TGTGCCAGTAGTCGAAGACAGGGTCGGGGCAATCAGCCCCAGCATTTT
V gene: TRBV20-1; D gene: TRBD2; clone size: few; J gene: TRBJ2-5; CDR3 protein: CSAREIASGQETQYF; CDR3 DNA: TGCAGTGCTAGAGAGATCGCTAGCGGCCAAGAGACCCAGTACTTC
V gene: TRBV2; D gene: TRBD2; clone size: many; J gene: TRBJ2-7; CDR3 protein: CASSASGRGYEQYF; CDR3 DNA: TGTGCCAGCAGTGCTAGCGGGAGAGGCTACGAGCAGTACTTC
V gene: TRBV15; D gene: TRBD2; clone size: once; J gene: TRBJ2-5; CDR3 protein: CATSRWTSGSGETQYF; CDR3 DNA: TGTGCCACCAGCAGATGGACTAGCGGGAGTGGGGAGACCCAGTACTTC
V gene: TRBV5-5; D gene: TRBD2; clone size: .; J gene: TRBJ2-7; CDR3 protein: CASTLAGGPAEQYF; CDR3 DNA: TGTGCCAGCACTTTAGCGGGAGGGCCCGCCGAGCAGTACTTC
V gene: TRBV12-3/TRBV12-4; D gene: .; clone size: many; J gene: TRBJ1-1; CDR3 protein: CASNLGTVNTEAFF; CDR3 DNA: TGTGCCAGCAATTTAGGGACGGTGAACACTGAAGCTTTCTTT